These 19 T cell receptor beta chains were all obtained from the same sample, sequenced in a study of shared clonotypes between healthy human individuals. TCRdb's copy holds only in-frame clones and misses some; the assay was immunoSEQ multiplex PCR. The profile shows roughly 2.2 million clones, approximately 90% of them singletons. The sequenced sample was naive CD4+ T cells from PBMCs. Described subset: CD45RA+ positively selected. The receptors shown here come from a man younger than 30 in good health. Some clones in this sample may be carry-over from other donors' samples.

The chain joins TRBV28 to TRBJ2-7, with a possible D match to TRBD1 (6 bases). CDR3 length: 12 amino acids. Trimming cost V 9 bases and J 12 bases, with 21 bases left between them. The germline V gene encodes CDR1 MDHEN and CDR2 SYDVKM. The DNA for the CDR3 is TGTGCCAGTCGGACAGAGGGCGTACGGTGGTACTTC. Its translation: CASRTEGVRWYF.

The genes are TRBV18 and TRBJ2-5; D perhaps matches TRBD1 (5 bases). CDR1 and CDR2 from the germline V gene are KGHSH and LQKENI. V was pared by 2 bases and J by 5 bases, with 12 bases between. The CDR3 is 14 residues long. The chain's CDR3 is CASSPFQGRETQYF. In DNA form, the CDR3 reads TGTGCCAGCTCACCATTTCAGGGTAGGGAGACCCAGTACTTC.

To note about this clone: This likely came from a read error, as a far larger clone is one base away. Other DNA variants within this sample encode the same CDR3. The genes are TRBV7-9 and TRBJ2-5; 9 bases map to TRBD1. There are 14 residues in the CDR3. The germline V gene has CDR1 SEHNR and CDR2 FQNEAQ (reference sequence). With 4 bases clipped from V and 1 base from J, the junction kept 1 base outside the gene matches. In nucleotides, the CDR3 is TGTGCCAGCAGCTCGGGACAGGGCCAAGAGACCCAGTACTTC. The encoded protein is CASSSGQGQETQYF.

This clone was detected once. The V gene is TRBV7-9, the J gene TRBJ2-1; D is ambiguous. The germline CDR1 and CDR2 sequences are SEHNR and FQNEAQ (reference sequence). This CDR3 region has 15 residues. Trimming took off 1 base at V and 3 bases at J, with 10 bases between the two ends. The CDR3 loop is CASSLVWVGYNEQFF. CDR3 bases: TGTGCCAGCAGCTTAGTATGGGTGGGCTACAATGAGCAGTTCTTC.

The gene calls are TRBV14 and TRBJ2-7; D is uncertain. Germline V gene data show CDR1 as SGHDN and CDR2 as FVKESK. This CDR3 region has 12 residues. V was clipped by 6 bases and J by 4 bases, with 10 bases between them. The CDR3 bases are TGTGCCAGCAGTCGATTTCAGTACGAGCAGTACTTC. This sequence encodes CASSRFQYEQYF.

The rearrangement links TRBV6-6 to TRBJ1-4, with 11 bases matching TRBD1. The CDR3 is 15 residues long. The J segment lost 7 bases and the V segment lost 10 bases, leaving 11 bases of the junction unmatched. CDR1 and CDR2 (germline): MNHNY, SVGAGI (reference sequence). The DNA of the CDR3 is TGTGCCACAACCCCCGGGACAGGGGGGGGTGAAAAACTGTTTTTT. Translation: CATTPGTGGGEKLFF.

This clone was seen once. J is TRBJ2-2 and V is TRBV28; TRBD2 agrees at 9 bases. J gave up 6 bases and V 8 bases, and 16 bases lay outside the gene matches. There are 17 residues in the CDR3. Germline V gives CDR1 MDHEN, CDR2 SYDVKM. CDR3 amino acids: CASGTLWREGPAGELFF. CDR3 nucleotides: TGTGCCAGCGGGACTCTTTGGCGGGAGGGCCCTGCCGGGGAGCTGTTTTTT. Together with reference TRBV28 and TRBJ2-2, the CDR3 gives the full variable domain: DVKVTQSSRYLVKRTGEKVFLECVQDMDHENMFWYRQDPGLGLRLIYFSYDVKMKEKGDIPEGYSVSREKKERFSLILESASTNQTSMYLCASGTLWREGPAGELFFGEGSRLTVL.

The chain joins TRBV7-2 to TRBJ2-3, with TRBD2 matching over 7 bases. Trimming removed 5 bases from V and 1 base from J; junction bases left unmatched: 9. There are 16 residues in the CDR3. Germline CDR1 and CDR2: SGHTA and FQGNSA. The CDR3 loop is CASSPHLAGGTDTQYF. CDR3 nucleotide sequence: TGTGCCAGCAGCCCACATTTAGCGGGTGGCACAGATACGCAGTATTTT.

The rearrangement joins TRBV5-1 to TRBJ2-3; 7 bases map to TRBD2. Germline values: CDR1 SGHRS, CDR2 YFSETQ. J gave up 8 bases and V 7 bases, and 16 bases lay outside the gene matches. The CDR3 totals 15 residues. CDR3: CASVSPTGTGGTQYF. The CDR3 nucleotides are TGCGCCAGCGTAAGCCCAACTGGAACGGGAGGTACGCAGTATTTT.

The rearrangement uses TRBV5-5 and TRBJ2-2; D ambiguous. This CDR3 has 12 amino acids. Trimming took off 2 bases at V and 7 bases at J, with 6 bases between the two ends. The germline gives CDR1 SGHKS, CDR2 YYEKEE (reference sequence). The CDR3 nucleotides are TGTGCCAGCAGCTTACCACTCGGGGAGCTGTTTTTT. Encoded protein: CASSLPLGELFF.

The rearrangement joins TRBV18 to TRBJ1-2; D perhaps matches TRBD1 (5 bases). With 3 bases removed from V and 4 bases from J, the gap between germline ends came to 21 bases. This CDR3 is 17 amino acids long. In germline, CDR1 is KGHSH, CDR2 LQKENI. The CDR3, as DNA: TGTGCCAGCTCACCCTTCAGACAGAAAGAATTTACCTATGGCTACACCTTC. Residues: CASSPFRQKEFTYGYTF.

The V gene is TRBV4-2, the J gene TRBJ2-5, with 15 bases aligning to TRBD2. The V gene end was trimmed by 2 bases and the J gene end by 0 bases; junction bases not matched to a gene: 7. CDR3 length equals 19 residues. The V gene's germline CDR1 is LGHNA and CDR2 YNFKEQ. The CDR3 DNA reads TGTGCCAGCAGCCAAAAGGGACTAGCGGGAGGACCGTACCAAGAGACCCAGTACTTC. This gives the protein CASSQKGLAGGPYQETQYF.

This chain joins TRBV5-1 and TRBJ1-4; TRBD1 might be the D (5 bases). CDR1 and CDR2 (germline): SGHRS, YFSETQ. The CDR3 spans 13 residues. The ends were cut back, 1 base at V and 8 bases at J, with 9 bases in the middle. CDR3 coding DNA: TGCGCCAGCAGCTTGACAGGCAGCGAAAAACTGTTTTTT. The encoded protein is CASSLTGSEKLFF.

This chain connects TRBV7-8 to TRBJ2-3, with a tentative D call TRBD1 (5 bases). This CDR3 region has 17 residues. Germline CDR1 reads SGHVS; CDR2 reads FQNEAQ. Trimming pared 2 bases from V and 2 bases from J, leaving 17 bases between. This CDR3 is CASSLRAQGKFTDTQYF. Written as DNA, the CDR3 is TGTGCCAGCAGCTTAAGGGCTCAGGGAAAATTCACAGATACGCAGTATTTT. Combining the CDR3 with reference TRBV7-8 and TRBJ2-3 gives the whole variable domain GAGVSQSPRYKVAKRGQDVALRCDPISGHVSLFWYQQALGQGPEFLTYFQNEAQLDKSGLPSDRFFAERPEGSVSTLKIQRTQQEDSAVYLCASSLRAQGKFTDTQYFGPGTRLTVL.

This chain connects TRBV27 to TRBJ1-1; 7 positions agree with TRBD1. V shed 3 bases and J 1 base; nucleotides not matched to a gene: 11. Germline V gene lookup returns CDR1 MNHEY and CDR2 SMNVEV (reference sequence). The CDR3 has 17 amino acids. DNA of the CDR3: TGTGCCAGCAGTTTTAGAGTAGGGGGCGCAGGGAACACTGAAGCTTTCTTT. Its protein product is CASSFRVGGAGNTEAFF.

Remarks on this clone: This sample also contains other DNA sequences that code for the same CDR3. The chain combines TRBV18 with TRBJ1-1; 7 bases line up with TRBD1. The V segment lost 0 bases and the J segment 5 bases; nucleotides outside the gene matches: 6. Looked up from germline, CDR1 is KGHSH and CDR2 is LQKENI. The CDR3 covers 15 residues. CDR3 sequence (DNA): TGTGCCAGCTCACCACCGAGCCAGGGGGGGACTGAAGCTTTCTTT. Encoded protein: CASSPPSQGGTEAFF.

This rearrangement joins TRBV7-5 to TRBJ1-5. TRBV7-5 is a pseudogene. This CDR3 has 16 residues. The CDR3 spells CARPAGQDYSNQPQHF. DNA for the CDR3: TGTGCCAGACCAGCGGGGCAGGACTATAGCAATCAGCCCCAGCATTTT.

The gene calls are TRBV5-1 and TRBJ1-4; a possible D gene is TRBD1 (6 bases). V was clipped by 0 bases and J by 2 bases, with 14 bases between them. Per germline, CDR1 SGHRS and CDR2 YFSETQ. This CDR3 comprises 17 residues. CDR3 region: CASSLDPTGPTNEKLFF. The CDR3 coding sequence is TGCGCCAGCAGCTTGGACCCGACAGGCCCCACTAATGAAAAACTGTTTTTT.

Remarks on this clone: This CDR3 is also generated by other DNA sequences in the sample. This chain joins TRBV9 and TRBJ2-7; D is unclear. CDR1 SGDLS and CDR2 YYNGEE come from the germline V gene. The CDR3 runs to 14 residues. The ends were cut back, 1 base at V and 0 bases at J, with 8 bases in the middle. The CDR3 loop reads CASSVTPSSYEQYF. The CDR3 DNA reads as TGTGCCAGCAGCGTAACCCCGAGCTCCTACGAGCAGTACTTC.